The 20 T cell receptor beta chains presented below share a single source sample, sequenced in a study of T cells in localized non-small cell lung cancer. Clones were sequenced by immunoSEQ multiplex PCR, and TCRdb holds only the in-frame ones, with some missing. The sample lists fewer than 20,000 clones; about 87% were seen once. This material consisted of peripheral blood mononuclear cells, taken before any cancer treatment. Receptors originate from a male donor at least 60 years old with stage II lung adenocarcinoma.

The chain's CDR3 is CASSPWTLGNTIYF. CDR3 bases: TGTGCCAGCAGCCCTTGGACCCTTGGAAACACCATATATTTT. This chain uses TRBV11-2 with TRBJ1-3; D remains unclear. Germline loops: CDR1 SGHAT, CDR2 FQNNGV. This CDR3 spans 14 amino acids. V dropped 5 bases and J dropped 3 bases, with 11 bases sitting between them.

The CDR3 protein is CASSLTPYNEQFF. The DNA of the CDR3 is TGTGCCAGCAGCTTGACCCCTTACAATGAGCAGTTCTTC. V is TRBV5-4 and J is TRBJ2-1, with no clear D. The CDR3 length is 13 residues. The V end was cut by 1 base, the J end by 4 bases, with 6 bases between. Germline V gene data show CDR1 as SGHNT and CDR2 as YYREEE (reference sequence). The complete variable domain, with remaining parts taken from reference TRBV5-4 and TRBJ2-1, reads ETGVTQSPTHLIKTRGQQVTLRCSSQSGHNTVSWYQQALGQGPQFIFQYYREEENGRGNFPPRFSGLQFPNYSSELNVNALELDDSALYLCASSLTPYNEQFFGPGTRLTVL.

The chain has TRBV29-1 and TRBJ2-7; D tentatively fits TRBD1 or TRBD2 (5 bases each). The germline CDR1 and CDR2 sequences are SQVTM and ANQGSEA. V was trimmed by 7 bases and J by 2 bases, leaving 12 bases between them. This CDR3 contains 12 residues. CDR3 DNA sequence: TGCAGCGCCAGGGACGTAGCCTACGAGCAGTACTTC. Its translation: CSARDVAYEQYF.

The chain carries TRBV5-1 and TRBJ2-7, with TRBD2 identical over 10 bases. The germline CDR1 and CDR2 sequences are SGHRS and YFSETQ. The CDR3 is made up of 15 amino acids. After removal of 0 bases from V and 9 bases from J, the junction contained 9 bases not matched to a gene. CDR3: CASSLGQTSGHRQYF. Here the CDR3 DNA reads TGCGCCAGCAGCTTGGGTCAGACTAGCGGGCATCGGCAGTACTTC.

The rearrangement uses TRBV19 and TRBJ2-7; 9 bases are shared with TRBD1. The germline CDR1 and CDR2 sequences are LNHDA and SQIVND (reference sequence). V lost 4 bases and J lost 6; bases outside the gene matches: 13. The CDR3 sequence is 16 residues long. The CDR3 region has the DNA TGTGCCAGTAGTACTGTTTCCGGGACAGGGATACGCGAGCAGTACTTC. It encodes CASSTVSGTGIREQYF.

The rearrangement joins TRBV25-1 to TRBJ1-1; a weak D match, TRBD1 (5 bases). Germline values: CDR1 MGHDK, CDR2 SYGVNS. This CDR3 is 16 amino acids long. The germline V and J ends were trimmed by 5 bases and 1 base, with 17 bases remaining between them. The CDR3 is CASSRIGGGANTEAFF. The CDR3 DNA is TGTGCCAGCAGTAGGATTGGGGGGGGTGCGAACACTGAAGCTTTCTTT.

The rearrangement uses TRBV4-3 and TRBJ2-1; D might be TRBD1 (6 bases). This CDR3 is built from 17 residues. The germline V gene has CDR1 LGHNA and CDR2 YSLEER. The ends were cut back, 2 bases at V and 8 bases at J, with 22 bases in the middle. This chain's CDR3 is CASSQPHKGESGDEQFF. The CDR3 DNA is TGCGCCAGCAGCCAACCCCATAAGGGGGAGTCAGGAGATGAGCAGTTCTTC.

The chain links TRBV6-6 to TRBJ1-5; D might be TRBD1 (5 bases). V was clipped by 2 bases and J by 4 bases, with 12 bases between them. This CDR3 is 15 amino acids long. Germline lookup yields CDR1 MNHNY and CDR2 SVGAGI (reference sequence). The CDR3 here is CASSYEGRGNQPQHF. Here the CDR3 DNA reads TGTGCCAGCAGTTACGAGGGACGGGGAAATCAGCCCCAGCATTTT.

This clone is classed as medium-sized. The J gene is TRBJ2-2, the V gene TRBV9; 7 bases map to TRBD2. This CDR3 has 16 residues. Losses at the gene ends were 4 bases for V and 2 bases for J; bases not matched to a gene: 8. Germline CDR1 is SGDLS and CDR2 is YYNGEE. CDR3 sequence (DNA): TGTGCCAGCAGCTCCCACGGCGGGGGAAACACCGGGGAGCTGTTTTTT. Translation: CASSSHGGGNTGELFF.

The chain uses TRBV6-1 and TRBJ1-2; D is unresolved. Trimming removed 6 bases at V and 0 bases at J, with 11 bases between. The germline V gene encodes CDR1 MNHNS and CDR2 SASEGT. The CDR3 loop spans 14 amino acids. CDR3 nucleotides: TGTGCCAGCAGGATGACAAGAGCTAACTATGGCTACACCTTC. This sequence encodes CASRMTRANYGYTF.

The chain recombines TRBV7-9 with TRBJ2-1; tentatively, D is TRBD1 (6 bases). The CDR3 loop spans 16 amino acids. Germline CDR1 reads SEHNR; CDR2 reads FQNEAQ (reference sequence). V shed 5 bases and J shed 6 bases, with 20 bases lying between them. The chain's CDR3 is CASSTLTGPMRNEQFF. CDR3 nucleotide sequence: TGTGCCAGCAGCACCCTGACAGGCCCGATGCGCAATGAGCAGTTCTTC. Combining the CDR3 with reference TRBV7-9 and TRBJ2-1 gives the whole variable domain DTGVSQNPRHKITKRGQNVTFRCDPISEHNRLYWYRQTLGQGPEFLTYFQNEAQLEKSRLLSDRFSAERPKGSFSTLEIQRTEQGDSAMYLCASSTLTGPMRNEQFFGPGTRLTVL.

V is TRBV2 and J is TRBJ2-3; D possibly corresponds to TRBD1 (5 bases). Deletions cut 7 bases from V and 2 bases from J, with 7 bases between. The CDR3 extends over 12 amino acids. CDR1 and CDR2 from the germline V gene are SNHLY and FYNNEI. The CDR3: CASIGATDTQYF. The CDR3, as DNA: TGTGCCAGCATTGGGGCCACAGATACGCAGTATTTT.

This chain links TRBV5-1 with TRBJ2-6; D remains unclear. The CDR3 consists of 17 residues. The V end was cut by 0 bases, the J end by 3 bases, with 13 bases between. Germline V CDR1 and CDR2: SGHRS, YFSETQ. CDR3 in DNA: TGCGCCAGCAGCTTGGTTCCGGATGGTCGTGGGGCCAACGTCCTGACTTTC. Translated: CASSLVPDGRGANVLTF.

V gene TRBV28 combines with J gene TRBJ2-2; D is possibly TRBD1 (5 bases). The germline V gene has CDR1 MDHEN and CDR2 SYDVKM. The CDR3 sequence is 15 residues long. V dropped 5 bases and J dropped 1 base, with 11 bases sitting between them. CDR3 nucleotides: TGTGCCAGCAGTCTTGACAGATTGAACACCGGGGAGCTGTTTTTT. Protein: CASSLDRLNTGELFF.

The chain is built from TRBV5-4 and TRBJ2-2, with D perhaps matching TRBD2 (7 bases). Germline CDR1 reads SGHNT; CDR2 reads YYREEE (reference sequence). The CDR3 is 17 residues long. Trimming left V 4 bases short and J 5 bases short, with 21 bases between. Here the CDR3 DNA reads TGTGCCAGCAGCCGAGGGTCGGGGGGCGCAAGGACCGGGGAGCTGTTTTTT. Amino acids: CASSRGSGGARTGELFF.

The chain uses TRBV19 and TRBJ2-1; 7 nucleotides match TRBD2. Trimming cost V 6 bases and J 14 bases; bases outside gene matches: 7. Per the germline V gene, CDR1 is LNHDA and CDR2 is SQIVND (reference sequence). This CDR3 region has 11 residues. The CDR3 region is CASSPGTIEFF. The CDR3 region has the DNA TGTGCCAGTAGCCCCGGGACTATAGAGTTCTTC.

CDR3 protein: CASSPGGGYNEQFF. In DNA, the CDR3 is TGTGCCAGCAGCCCCGGAGGGGGCTACAATGAGCAGTTCTTC. The rearrangement links TRBV7-3 to TRBJ2-1, with D tentatively TRBD1 or TRBD2 (6 bases each). This CDR3 is 14 amino acids long. The V gene's germline CDR1 is SGHTA and CDR2 FQGTGA. Trimming removed 5 bases from V and 3 bases from J, with 11 bases in between.

The chain is built from TRBV15 and TRBJ1-5, with unresolved D. Germline V gives CDR1 LNHNV, CDR2 YYDKDF (reference sequence). This CDR3 spans 13 amino acids. The V and J ends lost 0 bases and 7 bases respectively, with 7 bases between them. DNA of the CDR3: TGTGCCACCAGCAGAGATCCAAACCAGCCCCAGCATTTT. Amino acid sequence: CATSRDPNQPQHF. Using reference TRBV15 and TRBJ1-5 for the parts outside the CDR3, the full variable domain is DAMVIQNPRYQVTQFGKPVTLSCSQTLNHNVMYWYQQKSSQAPKLLFHYYDKDFNNEADTPDNFQSRRPNTSFCFLDIRSPGLGDTAMYLCATSRDPNQPQHFGDGTRLSIL.

The V and J genes are TRBV5-1 and TRBJ2-7, with D perhaps being TRBD1 or TRBD2 (5 bases each). CDR1 is SGHRS and CDR2 is YFSETQ in the germline V gene. With 3 bases removed from V and 6 bases from J, the gap between germline ends came to 16 bases. This CDR3 has 14 amino acids. The CDR3 region has the DNA TGCGCCAGCAGCTACCGGGACCCGAGGGGCGAGCAGTACTTC. Protein sequence: CASSYRDPRGEQYF.

The V gene is TRBV19, the J gene TRBJ1-2; 11 bases align to TRBD1. Germline V lookup: CDR1 LNHDA, CDR2 SQIVND (reference sequence). The V gene end was trimmed by 7 bases and the J gene end by 7 bases; junction bases not matched to a gene: 11. This CDR3 has 15 residues. The CDR3 DNA is TGTGCCAGTAATAGTTTTGGACAGGGGGCTGTTGGCTACACCTTC. Translated, it gives CASNSFGQGAVGYTF.